This T cell receptor beta chain was found in a study of blood T cell repertoires in COVID-19. Study-level information: The analysed material was cDNA or gDNA that came from T cells, B-cell-depleted T cells, or PBMCs.

The CDR3 consists of 14 residues. CDR1 is KGHSH and CDR2 is LQKENI in the germline V gene. Unmatched junction bases numbered 6, after V lost 6 bases and J lost 4 bases. Authors' processing steps: Amplified reference gene primers provided the basis for estimating nucleated cell counts. Produced via immunoSEQ multiplex PCR; TCRdb's table is partial and in-frame only. V and J calls and clone size are given by that table; D and trimming were obtained from the DNA. The data contain about 15,000 clones, more than 70% of them singletons. The specimen sequenced was peripheral blood. This TCR derives from a human donor in a cohort sampled during active COVID-19. The rearrangement uses TRBV18 and TRBJ1-1; TRBD1 agrees at 9 bases. In DNA form, the CDR3 reads TGTGCCAGCTCGGCGACAGGGGGAGGCACTGAAGCTTTCTTT. Encoded protein: CASSATGGGTEAFF.